Listed below are T cell receptor beta chains from one sample, sequenced in a study of CD8+ T cells in alopecia areata. Libraries were prepared by immunoSEQ multiplex PCR; TCRdb keeps only in-frame clonotypes and omits some of them. Of about 130,000 clones detected, 49% appear once; the ten largest clones hold about 19%. The input for sequencing was CD8+ T cells sorted from blood, taken at week 0. The receptors come from a human donor with alopecia areata. Both conserved end residues are part of each CDR3. The order of the fields is D gene, CDR3 length, clone size, V gene, J gene, CDR3 protein, CDR3 DNA. A D gene is named only where the DNA matches it firmly. Clone size, where shown, is once, few, many, or a class for clones that have expanded.

d_gene: NA; len: 15; abundance: medium-sized; v_gene: TRBV4-2; j_gene: TRBJ1-5; CDR3aa: CASSQEPGINQPQHF; CDR3nt: TGTGCCAGCAGCCAAGAGCCAGGGATCAATCAGCCCCAGCATTTT
d_gene: NA; len: 13; abundance: NA; v_gene: TRBV4-3; j_gene: TRBJ1-6; CDR3aa: CASSQEGGPPLHF; CDR3nt: TGCGCCAGCAGCCAAGAAGGAGGGCCACCCCTCCACTTT
d_gene: NA; len: 13; abundance: NA; v_gene: TRBV25-1; j_gene: TRBJ2-5; CDR3aa: CASSEWLQETQYF; CDR3nt: TGTGCCAGCAGTGAATGGCTGCAAGAGACCCAGTACTTC
d_gene: NA; len: 16; abundance: NA; v_gene: TRBV30; j_gene: TRBJ2-6; CDR3aa: CAWSHRKGRGANVLTF; CDR3nt: TGTGCCTGGAGCCACAGGAAGGGAAGAGGGGCCAACGTCCTGACTTTC
d_gene: NA; len: 14; abundance: NA; v_gene: TRBV5-1; j_gene: TRBJ2-7; CDR3aa: CASSFTGVSYEQYF; CDR3nt: TGCGCCAGCAGCTTCACCGGGGTTTCCTACGAGCAGTACTTC
d_gene: NA; len: 14; abundance: NA; v_gene: TRBV7-8; j_gene: TRBJ1-6; CDR3aa: CASSPFRGDSPLHF; CDR3nt: TGTGCCAGCAGCCCCTTTCGGGGGGATTCACCCCTCCACTTT
d_gene: NA; len: 12; abundance: few; v_gene: TRBV7-9; j_gene: TRBJ2-1; CDR3aa: CASSLGTDEQFF; CDR3nt: TGTGCCAGCAGCTTAGGGACTGATGAGCAGTTCTTC
d_gene: NA; len: 16; abundance: NA; v_gene: TRBV11-1; j_gene: TRBJ2-1; CDR3aa: CASSTRATIRYNEQFF; CDR3nt: TGTGCCAGCAGTACCCGGGCCACCATACGTTACAATGAGCAGTTCTTC
d_gene: TRBD1; len: 14; abundance: many; v_gene: TRBV2; j_gene: TRBJ2-1; CDR3aa: CASSEVDRRDEQFF; CDR3nt: TGTGCCAGCAGTGAAGTGGACAGGCGGGATGAGCAGTTCTTC
d_gene: TRBD1; len: 15; abundance: NA; v_gene: TRBV9; j_gene: TRBJ1-5; CDR3aa: CASSVGTGWYQPQHF; CDR3nt: TGTGCCAGCAGCGTAGGGACAGGGTGGTATCAGCCCCAGCATTTT
d_gene: TRBD1; len: 15; abundance: NA; v_gene: TRBV9; j_gene: TRBJ1-2; CDR3aa: CASSVGQGMDYGYTF; CDR3nt: TGTGCCAGCAGCGTAGGACAGGGGATGGACTATGGCTACACCTTC
d_gene: TRBD1; len: 16; abundance: NA; v_gene: TRBV11-2; j_gene: TRBJ2-5; CDR3aa: CASSLSTRGWGETQYF; CDR3nt: TGTGCCAGCAGCCTCTCAACCAGGGGGTGGGGTGAGACCCAGTACTTC
d_gene: NA; len: 13; abundance: NA; v_gene: TRBV6-4; j_gene: TRBJ2-3; CDR3aa: CASSDSTRDTQYF; CDR3nt: TGTGCCAGCAGTGACTCGACTAGAGATACGCAGTATTTT
d_gene: NA; len: 14; abundance: few; v_gene: TRBV7-9; j_gene: TRBJ1-1; CDR3aa: CASSEQVRGTEAFF; CDR3nt: TGTGCCAGCAGCGAACAGGTTAGAGGTACTGAAGCTTTCTTT
d_gene: NA; len: 11; abundance: NA; v_gene: TRBV10-3; j_gene: TRBJ2-7; CDR3aa: CAISESAEQYF; CDR3nt: TGTGCCATCAGTGAGTCAGCTGAGCAGTACTTC
d_gene: NA; len: 14; abundance: few; v_gene: TRBV5-1; j_gene: TRBJ1-2; CDR3aa: CASSPGTPAEGYTF; CDR3nt: TGCGCCAGCAGCCCAGGGACACCGGCGGAGGGCTACACCTTC
d_gene: NA; len: 13; abundance: few; v_gene: TRBV5-6; j_gene: TRBJ1-5; CDR3aa: CASSLGGDQPQHF; CDR3nt: TGTGCCAGCAGCTTGGGAGGGGATCAGCCCCAGCATTTT
d_gene: NA; len: 15; abundance: NA; v_gene: TRBV7-8; j_gene: TRBJ2-1; CDR3aa: CASSLVGQTYNEQFF; CDR3nt: TGTGCCAGCAGCTTAGTTGGACAGACCTACAATGAGCAGTTCTTC
d_gene: NA; len: 15; abundance: few; v_gene: TRBV29-1; j_gene: TRBJ2-3; CDR3aa: CSVTGTSTSTDTQYF; CDR3nt: TGCAGCGTAACGGGGACTTCTACTAGCACAGATACGCAGTATTTT
d_gene: NA; len: 10; abundance: few; v_gene: TRBV29-1; j_gene: TRBJ2-1; CDR3aa: CSVVDNEQFF; CDR3nt: TGCAGCGTTGTGGACAATGAGCAGTTCTTC
d_gene: NA; len: 14; abundance: few; v_gene: TRBV2; j_gene: TRBJ2-7; CDR3aa: CASSGDYRAYEQYF; CDR3nt: TGTGCCAGCAGTGGGGACTACAGGGCCTACGAGCAGTACTTC
d_gene: NA; len: 14; abundance: NA; v_gene: TRBV25-1; j_gene: TRBJ1-4; CDR3aa: CASRDHGINEKLFF; CDR3nt: TGTGCCAGCAGGGACCATGGTATTAATGAAAAACTGTTTTTT
d_gene: NA; len: 12; abundance: once; v_gene: TRBV30; j_gene: TRBJ1-1; CDR3aa: CAWSSEGTEAFF; CDR3nt: TGTGCCTGGAGCTCAGAGGGCACTGAAGCTTTCTTT
d_gene: TRBD1; len: 14; abundance: few; v_gene: TRBV6-5; j_gene: TRBJ1-6; CDR3aa: CATGDSNGNSPLHF; CDR3nt: TGTGCCACCGGGGACAGTAATGGCAATTCACCCCTCCACTTT
d_gene: NA; len: 12; abundance: NA; v_gene: TRBV9; j_gene: TRBJ1-1; CDR3aa: CANPREGTEAFF; CDR3nt: TGTGCCAACCCAAGGGAGGGCACTGAAGCTTTCTTT
d_gene: NA; len: 13; abundance: NA; v_gene: TRBV6-5; j_gene: TRBJ1-5; CDR3aa: CASSYSEGQPQHF; CDR3nt: TGTGCCAGCAGTTACTCCGAAGGGCAGCCCCAGCATTTT
d_gene: NA; len: 15; abundance: NA; v_gene: TRBV6-5; j_gene: TRBJ1-5; CDR3aa: CASSYSSEGLQPQHF; CDR3nt: TGTGCCAGCAGTTACTCTTCGGAGGGTTTACAGCCCCAGCATTTT
d_gene: NA; len: 14; abundance: once; v_gene: TRBV25-1; j_gene: TRBJ2-1; CDR3aa: CASSDSSSYNEQFF; CDR3nt: TGTGCCAGCAGTGACTCTAGCTCCTACAATGAGCAGTTCTTC
d_gene: NA; len: 16; abundance: NA; v_gene: TRBV7-3; j_gene: TRBJ2-1; CDR3aa: CASSLDGWGSVNEQFF; CDR3nt: TGTGCCAGCAGCTTAGACGGGTGGGGGTCGGTCAATGAGCAGTTCTTC
d_gene: TRBD1; len: 14; abundance: once; v_gene: TRBV27; j_gene: TRBJ1-1; CDR3aa: CASTGTGKNTEAFF; CDR3nt: TGTGCCAGCACGGGGACAGGGAAGAACACTGAAGCTTTCTTT
d_gene: TRBD2; len: 14; abundance: NA; v_gene: TRBV5-4; j_gene: TRBJ2-3; CDR3aa: CAASGGPPTDTQYF; CDR3nt: TGTGCAGCTAGCGGGGGGCCCCCCACAGATACGCAGTATTTT
d_gene: NA; len: 13; abundance: NA; v_gene: TRBV6-5; j_gene: TRBJ1-1; CDR3aa: CASSYEGGTEAFF; CDR3nt: TGTGCCAGCAGTTACGAAGGGGGGACTGAAGCTTTCTTT
d_gene: NA; len: 12; abundance: NA; v_gene: TRBV4-1; j_gene: TRBJ2-1; CDR3aa: CASSGSYNEQFF; CDR3nt: TGCGCCAGCAGCGGCTCCTACAATGAGCAGTTCTTC
d_gene: NA; len: 15; abundance: NA; v_gene: TRBV27; j_gene: TRBJ2-3; CDR3aa: CASSFWQGGPDTQYF; CDR3nt: TGTGCCAGCAGTTTTTGGCAGGGCGGCCCAGATACGCAGTATTTT
d_gene: TRBD1; len: 14; abundance: NA; v_gene: TRBV6-1; j_gene: TRBJ2-4; CDR3aa: CASSPIDQGDIQYF; CDR3nt: TGTGCCAGCAGCCCCATCGACCAGGGGGACATTCAGTACTTC
d_gene: TRBD2; len: 14; abundance: NA; v_gene: TRBV27; j_gene: TRBJ2-1; CDR3aa: CASRTSPVYNEQFF; CDR3nt: TGTGCCAGCAGGACTAGCCCGGTATACAATGAGCAGTTCTTC
d_gene: NA; len: 17; abundance: few; v_gene: TRBV10-3; j_gene: TRBJ1-2; CDR3aa: CAISESGTGAQYDGYTF; CDR3nt: TGTGCCATCAGTGAGTCAGGGACGGGTGCCCAATACGATGGCTACACCTTC
d_gene: NA; len: 12; abundance: NA; v_gene: TRBV15; j_gene: TRBJ2-3; CDR3aa: CATSRDLGTQYF; CDR3nt: TGTGCCACCAGCAGAGATCTGGGTACGCAGTATTTT
d_gene: TRBD2; len: 17; abundance: NA; v_gene: TRBV9; j_gene: TRBJ2-5; CDR3aa: CASSHSSGGAIQETQYF; CDR3nt: TGTGCCAGCAGCCATTCTAGCGGGGGGGCTATCCAAGAGACCCAGTACTTC
d_gene: NA; len: 13; abundance: few; v_gene: TRBV14; j_gene: TRBJ1-1; CDR3aa: CASSQARQTEAFF; CDR3nt: TGTGCCAGCAGCCAAGCAAGGCAAACAGAAGCTTTCTTT
d_gene: NA; len: 14; abundance: NA; v_gene: TRBV19; j_gene: TRBJ2-7; CDR3aa: CASSLRDRAYEQYF; CDR3nt: TGTGCCAGTAGTCTTCGGGACCGAGCCTACGAGCAGTACTTC
d_gene: TRBD1; len: 16; abundance: NA; v_gene: TRBV6-1; j_gene: TRBJ1-5; CDR3aa: CASSGPLRGLNQPQHF; CDR3nt: TGTGCCAGCAGTGGTCCACTTAGGGGGCTCAATCAGCCCCAGCATTTT
d_gene: TRBD1; len: 16; abundance: once; v_gene: TRBV4-1; j_gene: TRBJ1-1; CDR3aa: CASSQAHRGGWTEAFF; CDR3nt: TGCGCCAGCAGCCAAGCCCACAGGGGGGGTTGGACTGAAGCTTTCTTT
d_gene: TRBD1; len: 14; abundance: once; v_gene: TRBV5-6; j_gene: TRBJ2-7; CDR3aa: CASSFGDSSYEQYF; CDR3nt: TGTGCCAGCAGCTTCGGGGACAGCTCCTACGAGCAGTACTTC
d_gene: NA; len: 16; abundance: NA; v_gene: TRBV14; j_gene: TRBJ2-1; CDR3aa: CASSQEQGIAYNEQFF; CDR3nt: TGTGCCAGCAGCCAAGAGCAGGGAATCGCCTACAATGAGCAGTTCTTC
d_gene: TRBD1; len: 16; abundance: NA; v_gene: TRBV6-5; j_gene: TRBJ2-3; CDR3aa: CASSYGPGQATDTQYF; CDR3nt: TGTGCCAGCAGTTACGGACCGGGACAGGCGACAGATACGCAGTATTTT
d_gene: TRBD2; len: 15; abundance: NA; v_gene: TRBV11-2; j_gene: TRBJ2-5; CDR3aa: CASSFRLAEKETQYF; CDR3nt: TGTGCCAGCAGCTTCCGACTAGCGGAAAAAGAGACCCAGTACTTC
d_gene: NA; len: 12; abundance: few; v_gene: TRBV30; j_gene: TRBJ1-1; CDR3aa: CAWSVGATEAFF; CDR3nt: TGTGCCTGGAGTGTTGGCGCTACTGAAGCTTTCTTT
d_gene: NA; len: 17; abundance: NA; v_gene: TRBV13; j_gene: TRBJ1-2; CDR3aa: CASSVLAFGPLNYGYTF; CDR3nt: TGTGCCAGCAGCGTCCTAGCGTTCGGCCCGCTGAACTATGGCTACACCTTC
d_gene: NA; len: 14; abundance: few; v_gene: TRBV19; j_gene: TRBJ2-1; CDR3aa: CASSIAQWVNEQFF; CDR3nt: TGTGCCAGTAGTATTGCTCAATGGGTCAATGAGCAGTTCTTC
d_gene: NA; len: 14; abundance: few; v_gene: TRBV6-5; j_gene: TRBJ1-5; CDR3aa: CASRTQGSNQPQHF; CDR3nt: TGTGCCAGCAGGACACAGGGAAGCAATCAGCCCCAGCATTTT
d_gene: TRBD2; len: 15; abundance: NA; v_gene: TRBV29-1; j_gene: TRBJ2-7; CDR3aa: CSVGELAGGAYEQYF; CDR3nt: TGCAGCGTTGGTGAACTAGCGGGGGGGGCTTACGAGCAGTACTTC
d_gene: TRBD2; len: 16; abundance: NA; v_gene: TRBV27; j_gene: TRBJ2-7; CDR3aa: CASSLSPGGFHYEQYF; CDR3nt: TGTGCCAGCAGTTTATCCCCGGGGGGGTTCCACTACGAGCAGTACTTC
d_gene: NA; len: 16; abundance: NA; v_gene: TRBV6-6; j_gene: TRBJ1-6; CDR3aa: CASSYSEDSPSSPLHF; CDR3nt: TGTGCCAGCAGTTACTCGGAGGACAGCCCGAGTTCACCCCTCCACTTT
d_gene: NA; len: 14; abundance: NA; v_gene: TRBV19; j_gene: TRBJ2-1; CDR3aa: CASSIRQTEDEQFF; CDR3nt: TGTGCCAGTAGTATCAGACAGACTGAAGATGAGCAGTTCTTC
d_gene: NA; len: 12; abundance: NA; v_gene: TRBV13; j_gene: TRBJ2-3; CDR3aa: CASSPSTDTQYF; CDR3nt: TGTGCCAGCAGCCCCAGCACAGATACGCAGTATTTT
d_gene: NA; len: 16; abundance: NA; v_gene: TRBV6-1; j_gene: TRBJ1-6; CDR3aa: CASSEAGAYEDSPLHF; CDR3nt: TGTGCCAGCAGTGAAGCAGGGGCCTATGAGGATTCACCCCTCCACTTT
d_gene: TRBD2; len: 16; abundance: NA; v_gene: TRBV5-4; j_gene: TRBJ2-1; CDR3aa: CASSFVRDYPYNEQFF; CDR3nt: TGTGCCAGCAGCTTTGTCCGGGACTACCCCTACAATGAGCAGTTCTTC
d_gene: TRBD2; len: 15; abundance: NA; v_gene: TRBV29-1; j_gene: TRBJ2-2; CDR3aa: CSVKTSGGDAGELFF; CDR3nt: TGCAGCGTTAAGACTAGCGGGGGTGATGCCGGGGAGCTGTTTTTT
d_gene: NA; len: 8; abundance: NA; v_gene: TRBV30; j_gene: TRBJ2-1; CDR3aa: CAWSGVFF; CDR3nt: TGTGCCTGGAGTGGGGTGTTCTTC